This TCR beta chain was found in a study of CD8+ T cells in alopecia areata. Study observations and caveats: Higher clonality than in normal scalp was seen in lesional scalp, especially alopecia totalis/universalis.

RNA extraction and reverse transcription yielded cDNA as sequencing template. TCRdb's copy holds only in-frame clones and misses some; the assay was immunoSEQ multiplex PCR. The profile shows about 100,000 clones, about 50% of them singletons. In regard to this clone: Its antigen is not known.

Germline V gene lookup returns CDR1 MGHDK and CDR2 SYGVNS. The CDR3 has 13 residues. The germline V and J ends were trimmed by 2 bases and 6 bases, with 11 bases remaining between them. This receptor was obtained from a human donor with alopecia areata. Sample: NKG2D-low CD8+ T cells sorted from blood. The chain is built from TRBV25-1 and TRBJ2-7; D unresolved. Here the CDR3 DNA reads TGTGCCAGCAGTGAAGGGGTTACCGGCGAGCAGTACTTC. Protein: CASSEGVTGEQYF.